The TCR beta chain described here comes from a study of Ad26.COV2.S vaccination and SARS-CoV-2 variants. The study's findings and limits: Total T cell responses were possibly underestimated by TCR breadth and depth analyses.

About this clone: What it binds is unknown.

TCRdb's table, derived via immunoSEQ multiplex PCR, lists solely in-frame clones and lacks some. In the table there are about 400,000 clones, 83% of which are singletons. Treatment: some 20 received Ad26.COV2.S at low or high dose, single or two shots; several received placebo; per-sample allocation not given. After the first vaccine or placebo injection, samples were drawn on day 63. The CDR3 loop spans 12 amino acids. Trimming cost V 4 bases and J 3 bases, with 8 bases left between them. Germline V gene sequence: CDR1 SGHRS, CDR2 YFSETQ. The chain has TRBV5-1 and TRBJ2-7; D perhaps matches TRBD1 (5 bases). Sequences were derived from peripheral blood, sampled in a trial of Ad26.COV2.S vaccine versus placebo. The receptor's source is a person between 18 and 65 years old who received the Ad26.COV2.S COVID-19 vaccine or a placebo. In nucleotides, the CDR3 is TGCGCCAGCAGCGCCGACAGCTACGAGCAGTACTTC. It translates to CASSADSYEQYF.